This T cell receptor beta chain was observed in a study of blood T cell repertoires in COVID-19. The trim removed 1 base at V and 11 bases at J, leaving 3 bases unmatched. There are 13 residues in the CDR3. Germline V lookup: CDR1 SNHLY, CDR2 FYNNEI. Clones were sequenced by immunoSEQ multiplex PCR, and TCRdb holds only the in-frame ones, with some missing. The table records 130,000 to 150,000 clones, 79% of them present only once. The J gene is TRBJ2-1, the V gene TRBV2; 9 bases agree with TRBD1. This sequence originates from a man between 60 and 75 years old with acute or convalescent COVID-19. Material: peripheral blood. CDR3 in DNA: TGTGCCAGCAGTGAAGGAGGACAGGGGAAGCAGTTCTTC. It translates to CASSEGGQGKQFF.